A selection of T cell receptor beta chains follows, all from one sample in a study of OX40 agonist ivuxolimab in advanced cancers. The data were produced by immunoSEQ multiplex PCR, yet TCRdb's version contains in-frame clones alone and is incomplete. The sample holds about 70,000 clones; 81% are singletons and the top ten take 4.5% to 6%. The input for sequencing was CD4+ or CD8+ T cells sorted from blood, taken in a trial of the OX40 agonist ivuxolimab. These receptors all come from an adult with an advanced solid tumor such as melanoma, head and neck, liver or kidney cancer. Each CDR3 is given with its conserved first and last residue. Fields, in order: clone size, D gene, V gene, J gene, CDR3 DNA, CDR3 protein. A D gene is named only where the DNA matches it firmly. Clone sizes are given selectively: once, few, many, or a class where the clone is expanded.

-	-	TRBV10-3	TRBJ1-1	TGTGCCATCAGTGTCACCGGGGGAGGCGGGAACACTGAAGCTTTCTTT	CAISVTGGGGNTEAFF
once	-	TRBV7-8	TRBJ1-3	TGTGCCAGCAGCTTCGCAGGGCCTGGAAACACCATATATTTT	CASSFAGPGNTIYF
many	-	TRBV5-6	TRBJ1-2	TGTGCCAGCAGCTTGGAGCAGAGGGCCGGCGGCTACACCTTC	CASSLEQRAGGYTF
-	TRBD2	TRBV6-6	TRBJ2-1	TGTGCCAGCAGTTTAGCGGGGGACTACAATGAGCAGTTCTTC	CASSLAGDYNEQFF
-	-	TRBV19	TRBJ2-1	TGTGCCAGTAGTATAAAAGGGGGTGAGCAGTTCTTC	CASSIKGGEQFF
-	TRBD1	TRBV6-5	TRBJ1-5	TGTGCCAGCAGTACAGGGGGTGGGTATCAGCCCCAGCATTTT	CASSTGGGYQPQHF
once	TRBD1	TRBV4-3	TRBJ1-4	TGCGCCAGCAGCCAAGTGAGGACAGGGGGAGAAAAACTGTTTTTT	CASSQVRTGGEKLFF
-	-	TRBV2	TRBJ1-1	TGTGCCAGCAGCGGGGACTTTCTTGGAGCTTTCTTT	CASSGDFLGAFF
-	-	TRBV10-3	TRBJ2-7	TGTGCCATCAGAACTAGGAGCGAGCAGTACTTC	CAIRTRSEQYF
-	-	TRBV11-3	TRBJ2-5	TGTGCCAGCAGCTTAATCGGGGGACCCCAAGAGACCCAGTACTTC	CASSLIGGPQETQYF
-	TRBD1	TRBV7-6	TRBJ1-1	TGTGCCAGCAGCTTATCAGGGGGTAGCGGGACTGAAGCTTTCTTT	CASSLSGGSGTEAFF
-	-	TRBV6-6	TRBJ1-2	TGTGCCAGCAGTTACGCCGTCAGGGTCCTGCACTATGGCTACACCTTC	CASSYAVRVLHYGYTF
-	TRBD2	TRBV5-1	TRBJ2-3	TGCGCCAGCAGCTTTAGCGGGAGCACAGATACGCAGTATTTT	CASSFSGSTDTQYF
-	TRBD1	TRBV18	TRBJ1-1	TGTGCCAGCTCATATTCCCCGGGACAGGGGTTCGGGGCGAACACTGAAGCTTTCTTT	CASSYSPGQGFGANTEAFF
-	-	TRBV29-1	TRBJ1-5	TGCAGCGTTGAAGAACCCGACCAGCCCCAGCATTTT	CSVEEPDQPQHF
-	-	TRBV27	TRBJ1-4	TGTGCCAGCAGTTCAGTTAATGAAAAACTGTTTTTT	CASSSVNEKLFF
medium-sized	TRBD1	TRBV23-1	TRBJ2-2	TGCGCCAGCAGTCAGGACAGGGGGCGCCTCACCGGGGAGCTGTTTTTT	CASSQDRGRLTGELFF
-	-	TRBV5-1	TRBJ2-5	TGCGCCAGCAGCTTAGCCGGAGAGACCCAGTACTTC	CASSLAGETQYF